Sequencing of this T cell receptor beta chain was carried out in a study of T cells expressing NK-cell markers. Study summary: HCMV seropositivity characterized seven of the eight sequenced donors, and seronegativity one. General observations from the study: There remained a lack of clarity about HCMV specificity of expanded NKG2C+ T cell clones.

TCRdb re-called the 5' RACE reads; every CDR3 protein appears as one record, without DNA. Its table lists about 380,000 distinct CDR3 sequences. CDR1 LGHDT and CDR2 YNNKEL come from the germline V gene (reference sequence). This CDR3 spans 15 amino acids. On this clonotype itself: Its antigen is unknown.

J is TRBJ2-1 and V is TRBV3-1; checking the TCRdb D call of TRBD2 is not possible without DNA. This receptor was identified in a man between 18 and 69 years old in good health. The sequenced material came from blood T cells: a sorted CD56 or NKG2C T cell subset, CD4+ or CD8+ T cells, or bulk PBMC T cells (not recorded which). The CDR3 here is CASSQEGPLVNEQFF.